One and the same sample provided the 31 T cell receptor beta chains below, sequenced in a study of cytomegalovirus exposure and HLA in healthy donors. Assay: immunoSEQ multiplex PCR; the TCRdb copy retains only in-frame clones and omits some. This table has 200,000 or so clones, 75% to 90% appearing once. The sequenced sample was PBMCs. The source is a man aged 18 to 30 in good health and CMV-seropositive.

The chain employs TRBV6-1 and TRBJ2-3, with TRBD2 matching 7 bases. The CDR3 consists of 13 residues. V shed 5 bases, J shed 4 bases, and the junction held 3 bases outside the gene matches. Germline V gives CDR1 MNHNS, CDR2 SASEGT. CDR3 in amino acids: CASSREVADTQYF. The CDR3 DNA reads TGTGCCAGCAGTCGGGAGGTAGCAGATACGCAGTATTTT.

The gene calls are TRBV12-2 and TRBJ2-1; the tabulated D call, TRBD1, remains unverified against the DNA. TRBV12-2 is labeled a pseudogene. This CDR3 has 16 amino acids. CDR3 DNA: TGTGCAAGTCGCCCAAGTGAGGGGGAGAGATACAATGAGCAGTTCTTC. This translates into CASRPSEGERYNEQFF.

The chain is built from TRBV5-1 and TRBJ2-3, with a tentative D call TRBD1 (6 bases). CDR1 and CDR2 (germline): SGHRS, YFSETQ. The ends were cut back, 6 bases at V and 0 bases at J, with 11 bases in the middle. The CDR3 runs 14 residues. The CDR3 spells CASTERGSTDTQYF. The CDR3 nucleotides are TGCGCCAGCACCGAGAGGGGGAGCACAGATACGCAGTATTTT.

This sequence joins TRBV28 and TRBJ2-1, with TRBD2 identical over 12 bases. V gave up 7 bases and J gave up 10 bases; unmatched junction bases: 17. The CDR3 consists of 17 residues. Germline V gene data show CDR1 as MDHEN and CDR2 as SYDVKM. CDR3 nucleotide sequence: TGTGCCAGCACCTCCCTTCAGGGGACTAGCGGGTGGGAAGAGCAGTTCTTC. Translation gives CASTSLQGTSGWEEQFF.

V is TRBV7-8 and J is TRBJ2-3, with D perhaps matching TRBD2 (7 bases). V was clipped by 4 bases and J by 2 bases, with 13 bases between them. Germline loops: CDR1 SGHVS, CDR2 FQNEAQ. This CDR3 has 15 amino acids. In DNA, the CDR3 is TGTGCCAGCAGCTCGCAGGGGAGGGCCACAGATACGCAGTATTTT. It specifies CASSSQGRATDTQYF.

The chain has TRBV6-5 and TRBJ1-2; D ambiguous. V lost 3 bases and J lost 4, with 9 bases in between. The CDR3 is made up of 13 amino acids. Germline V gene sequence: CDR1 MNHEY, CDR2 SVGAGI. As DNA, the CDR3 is TGTGCCAGCAGTTATAGAGGCCTCTATGGCTACACCTTC. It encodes CASSYRGLYGYTF.

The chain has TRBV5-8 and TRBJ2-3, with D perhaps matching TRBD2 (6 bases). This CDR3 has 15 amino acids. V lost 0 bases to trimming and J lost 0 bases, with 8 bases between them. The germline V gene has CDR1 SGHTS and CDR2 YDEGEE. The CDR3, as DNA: TGTGCCAGCAGCTTGGGAGGGACTAGCACAGATACGCAGTATTTT. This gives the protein CASSLGGTSTDTQYF.

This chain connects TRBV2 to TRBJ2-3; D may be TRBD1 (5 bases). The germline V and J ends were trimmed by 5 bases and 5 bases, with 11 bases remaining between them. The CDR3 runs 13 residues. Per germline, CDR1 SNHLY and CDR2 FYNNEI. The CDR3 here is CASSRSRGDTQYF. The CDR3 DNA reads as TGTGCCAGCAGTCGAAGTAGGGGAGATACGCAGTATTTT.

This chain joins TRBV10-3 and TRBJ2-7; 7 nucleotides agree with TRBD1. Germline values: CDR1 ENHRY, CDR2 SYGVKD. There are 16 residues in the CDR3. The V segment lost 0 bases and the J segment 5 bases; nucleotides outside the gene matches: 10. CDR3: CAISESTLGRGNEQYF. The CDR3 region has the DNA TGTGCCATCAGTGAGTCGACTCTGGGCAGGGGGAACGAGCAGTACTTC.

The CDR3 here is CASTLDRNYGYTF. CDR3 sequence (DNA): TGTGCCAGCACCCTCGACAGGAACTATGGCTACACCTTC. The rearrangement joins TRBV28 to TRBJ1-2; TRBD1 might be the D (6 bases). Trimming removed 7 bases at V and 2 bases at J, with 11 bases between. The CDR3 covers 13 residues. CDR1 and CDR2 from the germline V gene are MDHEN and SYDVKM.

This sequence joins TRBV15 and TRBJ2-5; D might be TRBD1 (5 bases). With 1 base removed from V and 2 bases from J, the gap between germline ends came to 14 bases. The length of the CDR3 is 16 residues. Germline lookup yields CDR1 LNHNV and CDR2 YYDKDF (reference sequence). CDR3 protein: CATSRARVDIQETQYF. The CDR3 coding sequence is TGTGCCACCAGCAGAGCCAGGGTGGACATACAAGAGACCCAGTACTTC.

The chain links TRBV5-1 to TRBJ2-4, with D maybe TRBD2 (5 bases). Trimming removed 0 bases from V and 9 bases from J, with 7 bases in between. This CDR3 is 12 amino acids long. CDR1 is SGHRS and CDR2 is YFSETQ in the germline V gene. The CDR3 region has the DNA TGCGCCAGCAGCTTGGATGAGGGCATTCAGTACTTC. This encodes CASSLDEGIQYF.

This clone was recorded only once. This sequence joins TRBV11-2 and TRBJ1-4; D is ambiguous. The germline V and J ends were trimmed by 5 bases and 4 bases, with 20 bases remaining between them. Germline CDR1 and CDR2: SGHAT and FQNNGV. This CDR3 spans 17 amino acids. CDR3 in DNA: TGTGCCAGCAGCCGGCGCGCGGCCCCTTCGGATAATGAAAAACTGTTTTTT. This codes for CASSRRAAPSDNEKLFF.

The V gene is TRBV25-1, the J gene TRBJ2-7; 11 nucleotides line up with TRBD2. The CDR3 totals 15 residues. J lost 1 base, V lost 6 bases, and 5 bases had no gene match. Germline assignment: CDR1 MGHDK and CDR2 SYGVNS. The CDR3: CASRSGTSGSYEQYF. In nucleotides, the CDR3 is TGTGCCAGCAGGTCCGGGACTAGCGGTTCCTACGAGCAGTACTTC.

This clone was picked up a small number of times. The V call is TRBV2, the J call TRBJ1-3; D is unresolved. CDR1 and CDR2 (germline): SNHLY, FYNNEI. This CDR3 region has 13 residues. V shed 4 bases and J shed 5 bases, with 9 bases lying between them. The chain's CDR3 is CASSVGDRNTIYF. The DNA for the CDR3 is TGTGCCAGCAGTGTAGGCGACAGAAACACCATATATTTT.

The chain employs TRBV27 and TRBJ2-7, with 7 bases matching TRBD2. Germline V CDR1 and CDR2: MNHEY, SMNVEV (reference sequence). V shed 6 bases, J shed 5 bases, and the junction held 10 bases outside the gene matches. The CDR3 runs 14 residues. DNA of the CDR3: TGTGCCAGCAGCCGCTCGGCGGGGGTCAACGAGCAGTACTTC. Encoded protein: CASSRSAGVNEQYF.

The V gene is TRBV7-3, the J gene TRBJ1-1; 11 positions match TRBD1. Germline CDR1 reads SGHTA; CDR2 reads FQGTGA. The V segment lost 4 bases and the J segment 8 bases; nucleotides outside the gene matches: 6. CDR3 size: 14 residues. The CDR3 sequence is CASSSTGTGGEAFF. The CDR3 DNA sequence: TGTGCCAGCAGCTCCACCGGGACAGGGGGGGAAGCTTTCTTT.

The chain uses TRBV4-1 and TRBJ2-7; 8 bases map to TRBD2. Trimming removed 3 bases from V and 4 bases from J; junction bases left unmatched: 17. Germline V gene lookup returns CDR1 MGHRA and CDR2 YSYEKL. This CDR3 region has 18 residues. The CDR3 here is CASSHPWLEREFMYEQYF. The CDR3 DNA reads TGCGCCAGCAGCCACCCCTGGTTGGAGCGGGAGTTCATGTACGAGCAGTACTTC.

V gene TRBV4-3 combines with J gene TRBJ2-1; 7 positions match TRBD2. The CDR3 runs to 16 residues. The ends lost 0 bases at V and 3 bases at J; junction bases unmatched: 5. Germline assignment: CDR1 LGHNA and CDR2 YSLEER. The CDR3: CASSQDPSGFYNEQFF. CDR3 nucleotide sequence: TGCGCCAGCAGCCAAGACCCTAGCGGATTCTACAATGAGCAGTTCTTC.

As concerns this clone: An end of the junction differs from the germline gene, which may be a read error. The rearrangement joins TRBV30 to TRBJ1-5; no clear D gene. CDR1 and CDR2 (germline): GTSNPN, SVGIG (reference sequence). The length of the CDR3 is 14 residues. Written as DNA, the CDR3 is TGTGCCTGGAGTGTACCAGGTATTAATCGGCCCCAGCATTTT. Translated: CAWSVPGINRPQHF.

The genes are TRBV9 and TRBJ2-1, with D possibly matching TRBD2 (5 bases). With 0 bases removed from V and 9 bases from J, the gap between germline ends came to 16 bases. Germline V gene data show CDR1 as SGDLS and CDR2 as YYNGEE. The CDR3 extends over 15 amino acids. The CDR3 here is CASSVAGGRDAEQFF. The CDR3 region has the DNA TGTGCCAGCAGCGTAGCTGGCGGGCGCGATGCTGAGCAGTTCTTC.

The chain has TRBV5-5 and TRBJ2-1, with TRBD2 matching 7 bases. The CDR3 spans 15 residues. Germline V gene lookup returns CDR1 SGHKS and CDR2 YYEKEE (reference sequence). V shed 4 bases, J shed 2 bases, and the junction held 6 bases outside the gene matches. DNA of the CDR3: TGTGCCAGCAGCAGGGAGGGCTTCCCCTACAATGAGCAGTTCTTC. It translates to CASSREGFPYNEQFF.

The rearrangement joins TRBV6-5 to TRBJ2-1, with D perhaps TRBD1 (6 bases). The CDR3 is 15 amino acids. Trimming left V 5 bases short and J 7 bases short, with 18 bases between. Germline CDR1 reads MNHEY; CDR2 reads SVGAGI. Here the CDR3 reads CASSGDGTPWNEQFF. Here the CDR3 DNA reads TGTGCCAGCAGTGGGGACGGGACACCATGGAATGAGCAGTTCTTC.

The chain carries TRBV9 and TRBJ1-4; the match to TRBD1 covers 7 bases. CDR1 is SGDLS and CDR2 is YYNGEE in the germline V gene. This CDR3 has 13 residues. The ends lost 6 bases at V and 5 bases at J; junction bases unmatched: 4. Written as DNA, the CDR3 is TGTGCCAGCACGAGGACAGGAAATGAAAAACTGTTTTTT. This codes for CASTRTGNEKLFF.

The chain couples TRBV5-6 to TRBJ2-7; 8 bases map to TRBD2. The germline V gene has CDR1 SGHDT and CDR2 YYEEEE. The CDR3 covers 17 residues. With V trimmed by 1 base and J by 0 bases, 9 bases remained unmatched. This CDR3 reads CASSLWLAGHHSYEQYF. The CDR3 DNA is TGTGCCAGCAGCTTGTGGCTAGCGGGCCATCACTCCTACGAGCAGTACTTC.

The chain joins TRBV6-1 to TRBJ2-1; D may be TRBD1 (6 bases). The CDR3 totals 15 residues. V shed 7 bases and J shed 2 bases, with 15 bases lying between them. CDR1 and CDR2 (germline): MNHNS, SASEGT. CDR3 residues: CASKIRTEAYNEQFF. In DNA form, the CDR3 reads TGTGCCAGCAAGATACGGACAGAGGCCTACAATGAGCAGTTCTTC.

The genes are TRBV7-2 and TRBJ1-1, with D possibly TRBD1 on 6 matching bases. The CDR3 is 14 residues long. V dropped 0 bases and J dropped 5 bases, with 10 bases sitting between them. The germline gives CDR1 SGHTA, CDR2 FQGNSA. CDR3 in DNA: TGTGCCAGCAGCTTAGCCGGCAGGGGAACTGAAGCTTTCTTT. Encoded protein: CASSLAGRGTEAFF.

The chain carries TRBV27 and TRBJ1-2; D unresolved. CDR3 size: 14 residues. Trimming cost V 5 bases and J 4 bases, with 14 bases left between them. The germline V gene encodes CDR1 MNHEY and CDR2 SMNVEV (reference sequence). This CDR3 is CASSDSPVAYGYTF. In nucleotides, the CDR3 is TGTGCCAGCAGTGACTCCCCGGTGGCCTATGGCTACACCTTC.

In nucleotides, the CDR3 is TGTGCCAGCAGTCGACACCCTAGCACAGATACGCAGTATTTT. Translated, it gives CASSRHPSTDTQYF. The J gene is TRBJ2-3, the V gene TRBV6-5; no firm D call. Between the trimmed V and J ends, which lost 5 bases and 0 bases, there was a span of 9 bases. This CDR3 is built from 14 residues. Per germline, CDR1 MNHEY and CDR2 SVGAGI.

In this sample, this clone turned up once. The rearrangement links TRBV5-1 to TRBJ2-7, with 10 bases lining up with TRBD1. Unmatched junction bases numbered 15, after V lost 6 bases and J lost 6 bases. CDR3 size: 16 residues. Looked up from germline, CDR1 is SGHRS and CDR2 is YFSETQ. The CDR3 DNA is TGCGCCAGCAAGAGGGCCGGGACAGGGGACTCCAGCGAGCAGTACTTC. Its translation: CASKRAGTGDSSEQYF.

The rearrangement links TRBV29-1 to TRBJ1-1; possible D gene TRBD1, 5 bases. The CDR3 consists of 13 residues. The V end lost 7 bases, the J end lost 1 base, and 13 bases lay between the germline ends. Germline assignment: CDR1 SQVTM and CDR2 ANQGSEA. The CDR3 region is CSAQIGGNTEAFF. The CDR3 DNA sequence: TGCAGCGCCCAGATCGGGGGGAACACTGAAGCTTTCTTT.